What follows describes a single TCR beta chain. Antigen: not known. The sequenced cases were selected for having the highest brain T cell transcript signatures. Pre-surgery treatment included at least one anti-epileptic drug. Only in-frame clones appear in the TCRdb table, and some are missing; sequencing was by immunoSEQ multiplex PCR. The sample includes 50,000 to 80,000 clones, around 96% of them seen just once. The data were obtained in a study of brain T cells in children with intractable seizures. The CDR3 loop spans 15 amino acids. Germline V lookup: CDR1 MGHRA, CDR2 YSYEKL. V was pared by 1 base and J by 4 bases, with 11 bases between. Whole-study findings and limits: Pre-surgery blood may have been undersampled, hiding some clones. Only CDR3 sequence similarity suggested viral specificity, without known HCMV serostatus.

The sequences come from peripheral blood, collected at surgery. The clonotype comes from a boy under two years old with focal cortical dysplasia and intractable seizures. This chain connects TRBV4-1 to TRBJ1-3; D is possibly TRBD1 (6 bases). The CDR3 is CASSQAAGAGNTIYF. In DNA, the CDR3 is TGCGCCAGCAGCCAAGCCGCAGGGGCCGGAAACACCATATATTTT.